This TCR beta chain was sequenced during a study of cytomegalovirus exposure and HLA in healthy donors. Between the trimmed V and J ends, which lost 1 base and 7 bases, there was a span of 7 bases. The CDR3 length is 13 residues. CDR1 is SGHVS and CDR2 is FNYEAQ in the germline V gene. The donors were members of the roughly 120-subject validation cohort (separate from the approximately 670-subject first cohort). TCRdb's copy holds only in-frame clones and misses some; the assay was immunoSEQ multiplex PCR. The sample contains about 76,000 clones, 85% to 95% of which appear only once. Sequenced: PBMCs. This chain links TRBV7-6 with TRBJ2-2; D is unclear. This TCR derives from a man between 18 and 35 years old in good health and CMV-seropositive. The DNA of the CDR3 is TGTGCCAGCAGCTTAGAACTTAGCGGGGAGCTGTTTTTT. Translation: CASSLELSGELFF.